This entry lists 31 T cell receptor beta chains sequenced from one sample in a study of cytomegalovirus exposure and HLA in healthy donors. Produced via immunoSEQ multiplex PCR; TCRdb's table is partial and in-frame only. The sample has 65,000 to 75,000 clones, 94% seen once. The sample was PBMCs. The receptors were gathered from a man aged 18 to 29 in good health and CMV-seropositive.

This clone was seen a single time. Other DNA sequences within the sample encode an identical CDR3. This rearrangement joins TRBV28 to TRBJ2-7; maybe TRBD1 (5 bases). There are 12 residues in the CDR3. The V end lost 2 bases, the J end lost 3 bases, and 5 bases lay between the germline ends. Germline CDR1 is MDHEN and CDR2 is SYDVKM. This CDR3 reads CASSLRGYEQYF. The CDR3 bases are TGTGCCAGCAGTTTAAGGGGCTACGAGCAGTACTTC.

V gene TRBV28 combines with J gene TRBJ2-3; D unresolved. The CDR3 sequence is 12 residues long. The germline V gene has CDR1 MDHEN and CDR2 SYDVKM. Trimming removed 3 bases from V and 12 bases from J, with 13 bases in between. The CDR3 DNA sequence: TGTGCCAGCAGTTTTCGACTGACCCATCAGTATTTT. Translation: CASSFRLTHQYF. The complete variable domain, with remaining parts taken from reference TRBV28 and TRBJ2-3, reads DVKVTQSSRYLVKRTGEKVFLECVQDMDHENMFWYRQDPGLGLRLIYFSYDVKMKEKGDIPEGYSVSREKKERFSLILESASTNQTSMYLCASSFRLTHQYFGPGTRLTVL.

The chain carries TRBV7-9 and TRBJ1-3; unclear D gene. The V gene lost 2 bases and the J gene lost 3 bases, with 8 bases spanning the gap. The V gene's germline CDR1 is SEHNR and CDR2 FQNEAQ (reference sequence). The CDR3 has 14 residues. The chain's CDR3 is CASSLISLGNTIYF. The CDR3 nucleotides are TGTGCCAGCAGCTTAATTAGTCTTGGAAACACCATATATTTT.

The gene calls are TRBV6-6 and TRBJ2-1; D possibly corresponds to TRBD1 (6 bases). The CDR3 sequence is 13 residues long. Germline CDR1 and CDR2: MNHNY and SVGAGI (reference sequence). Trimming shortened V by 3 bases and J by 7 bases, and 10 bases separated the two germline ends. The CDR3 region has the DNA TGTGCCAGCAGTTATGGGGGCAGGAATGAGCAGTTCTTC. Protein product: CASSYGGRNEQFF.

The genes are TRBV5-1 and TRBJ2-5; weak D call: TRBD1 (6 bases). CDR1 is SGHRS and CDR2 is YFSETQ in the germline V gene. V lost 8 bases and J 4 bases, leaving 15 bases between the germline ends. This CDR3 has 13 amino acids. For the CDR3, the DNA is TGCGCCAGTCAGGGGTGGATGTCAGAGACCCAGTACTTC. As protein: CASQGWMSETQYF.

The chain combines TRBV5-4 with TRBJ2-3; no firm D call. Germline CDR1 SGHNT, CDR2 YYREEE (reference sequence). The V gene lost 4 bases and the J gene lost 4 bases, with 25 bases spanning the gap. This CDR3 is 18 amino acids long. CDR3 in amino acids: CASSPILRTTKEADTQYF. For the CDR3, the DNA is TGTGCCAGCAGCCCCATCTTAAGAACTACTAAAGAAGCAGATACGCAGTATTTT.

V and J are TRBV5-8 and TRBJ2-1; 10 nucleotides line up with TRBD2. The V gene's germline CDR1 is SGHTS and CDR2 YDEGEE. The CDR3 totals 16 residues. V lost 4 bases, J lost 4 bases, and 8 bases stayed unmatched. CDR3 nucleotides: TGTGCCAGCAGCCGATATGGGACTAGCGCTTACAATGAGCAGTTCTTC. Its protein product is CASSRYGTSAYNEQFF. Together with reference TRBV5-8 and TRBJ2-1, the CDR3 gives the full variable domain: EAGVTQSPTHLIKTRGQQATLRCSPISGHTSVYWYQQALGLGLQFLLWYDEGEERNRGNFPPRFSGRQFPNYSSELNVNALELEDSALYLCASSRYGTSAYNEQFFGPGTRLTVL.

The V gene is TRBV7-3, the J gene TRBJ2-3; 12 nucleotides agree with TRBD2. V trimming: 3 bases; J trimming: 4 bases; junction bases outside the gene matches: 5. The CDR3 has 16 residues. Germline CDR1 is SGHTA and CDR2 is FQGTGA. DNA for the CDR3: TGTGCCAGCAGCTTGACTAGCGGGGGAGGCGCAGATACGCAGTATTTT. Its protein product is CASSLTSGGGADTQYF.

The V and J genes are TRBV27 and TRBJ2-7; TRBD1 is a possible D gene (6 bases). Looked up from germline, CDR1 is MNHEY and CDR2 is SMNVEV (reference sequence). Trimming pared 7 bases from V and 5 bases from J, leaving 21 bases between. CDR3 length equals 15 residues. CDR3 residues: CASNQGPNPRDEQYF. In DNA form, the CDR3 reads TGTGCCAGCAATCAGGGGCCTAATCCTCGCGACGAGCAGTACTTC.

The rearrangement uses TRBV6-1 and TRBJ1-2; 8 bases are a match to TRBD1. J gave up 4 bases and V 6 bases, and 7 bases lay outside the gene matches. This CDR3 has 14 amino acids. The V gene's germline CDR1 is MNHNS and CDR2 SASEGT. For the CDR3, the DNA is TGTGCCAGCAGGGCTGGACAGGGCGGCTATGGCTACACCTTC. This codes for CASRAGQGGYGYTF.

The chain uses TRBV19 and TRBJ1-4, with unresolved D. Germline V gene lookup returns CDR1 LNHDA and CDR2 SQIVND (reference sequence). The CDR3 has 13 amino acids. The V and J ends lost 5 bases and 8 bases respectively, with 12 bases between them. The CDR3 loop reads CASSPNQVEKLFF. CDR3 sequence (DNA): TGTGCCAGTAGTCCCAACCAGGTAGAAAAACTGTTTTTT.

This clone was recorded once. This chain connects TRBV2 to TRBJ2-3; D may be TRBD1 (5 bases). This CDR3 region has 17 residues. Germline V gene lookup returns CDR1 SNHLY and CDR2 FYNNEI. Trimming took 0 bases from V and 2 from J, leaving 15 bases between them. The CDR3 bases are TGTGCCAGCAGTGAAGCGCTTCCAGGGCAGTCCACAGATACGCAGTATTTT. Amino acids: CASSEALPGQSTDTQYF.

The chain joins TRBV9 to TRBJ2-7; 10 nucleotides agree with TRBD2. The CDR3 totals 14 residues. Germline trimming cut 3 bases from V and 5 bases from J; bases unmatched to any gene: 5. From germline, CDR1 is SGDLS and CDR2 YYNGEE. The DNA of the CDR3 is TGTGCCAGCAGCGCTAGCGGGAGTATCGACGAGCAGTACTTC. This translates into CASSASGSIDEQYF.

This clone was observed a single time. The chain is built from TRBV7-9 and TRBJ2-3; 7 bases agree with TRBD2. V lost 5 bases, J lost 4 bases, and 6 bases stayed unmatched. Germline loops: CDR1 SEHNR, CDR2 FQNEAQ (reference sequence). This CDR3 comprises 14 residues. The CDR3 sequence is CASSPPGRADTQYF. In DNA form, the CDR3 reads TGTGCCAGCAGCCCCCCGGGGAGGGCAGATACGCAGTATTTT.

This chain links TRBV14 with TRBJ2-7, with 14 bases that match TRBD2. CDR3 size: 18 residues. The J segment lost 6 bases and the V segment lost 4 bases, leaving 14 bases of the junction unmatched. Per germline, CDR1 SGHDN and CDR2 FVKESK. The CDR3 loop is CASSPGLAGAYFTGEQYF. In nucleotides, the CDR3 is TGTGCCAGCAGCCCGGGACTAGCGGGAGCATATTTTACGGGCGAGCAGTACTTC.

This chain connects TRBV4-1 to TRBJ2-1, with TRBD2 as a possible D gene (6 bases). This CDR3 contains 15 residues. V dropped 1 base and J dropped 4 bases, with 11 bases sitting between them. In germline, CDR1 is MGHRA, CDR2 YSYEKL. In nucleotides, the CDR3 is TGCGCCAGCAGCCAAGGCCAGCGGGCATACAATGAGCAGTTCTTC. It codes for CASSQGQRAYNEQFF.

The count of this clone is one. This chain connects TRBV29-1 to TRBJ2-7; 11 bases line up with TRBD1. Germline-derived CDR1 and CDR2 are SQVTM and ANQGSEA. The J segment lost 3 bases and the V segment lost 6 bases, leaving 7 bases of the junction unmatched. The CDR3 contains 14 residues. CDR3 amino acids: CSVAHGTGGYEQYF. The CDR3 DNA is TGCAGCGTAGCCCACGGGACAGGGGGCTACGAGCAGTACTTC.

The CDR3 DNA reads as TGTGCCAGCAGCCAAGACGGGGTCCGAAAGTACTTC. Encoded protein: CASSQDGVRKYF. The chain links TRBV5-5 to TRBJ2-7, with TRBD2 as a possible D gene (5 bases). The V end lost 4 bases, the J end lost 11 bases, and 16 bases lay between the germline ends. The CDR3 is 12 amino acids. Germline loops: CDR1 SGHKS, CDR2 YYEKEE (reference sequence).

This clone was counted once. V is TRBV18 and J is TRBJ2-2, with TRBD2 as a possible D gene (5 bases). This CDR3 region has 16 residues. The V gene's germline CDR1 is KGHSH and CDR2 LQKENI. V was shortened by 4 bases and J by 3 bases, with 15 bases between the two germline ends. CDR3 coding DNA: TGTGCCAGCTCACATGGACTCAGCGCTTACACCGGGGAGCTGTTTTTT. It yields the protein CASSHGLSAYTGELFF.

J is TRBJ2-1 and V is TRBV19; 10 bases line up with TRBD2. Per germline, CDR1 LNHDA and CDR2 SQIVND (reference sequence). Losses at the gene ends were 8 bases for V and 7 bases for J; bases not matched to a gene: 5. The CDR3 length is 13 residues. The CDR3 coding sequence is TGTGCCAGTGCCCTAGCGGGAGCAAATGAGCAGTTCTTC. Amino acids: CASALAGANEQFF.

The rearrangement links TRBV19 to TRBJ2-5, with D perhaps TRBD2 (6 bases). CDR1 and CDR2 from the germline V gene are LNHDA and SQIVND (reference sequence). The CDR3 length is 16 residues. Trimming shortened V by 3 bases and J by 3 bases, and 17 bases separated the two germline ends. In nucleotides, the CDR3 is TGTGCCAGTAGTATCTTGGGGGGACTGGCAAAAGAGACCCAGTACTTC. It yields the protein CASSILGGLAKETQYF.

The chain uses TRBV6-5 and TRBJ2-2, with TRBD1 as a possible D gene (5 bases). In germline, CDR1 is MNHEY, CDR2 SVGAGI. The length of the CDR3 is 12 residues. With 6 bases removed from V and 6 bases from J, the gap between germline ends came to 8 bases. CDR3 sequence reads: CASSAGPGELFF. The CDR3 DNA follows: TGTGCCAGCAGCGCAGGGCCCGGGGAGCTGTTTTTT.

The chain has TRBV2 and TRBJ2-1, with TRBD2 identical over 9 bases. V trimming: 5 bases; J trimming: 3 bases; junction bases outside the gene matches: 8. This CDR3 is built from 16 residues. Germline assignment: CDR1 SNHLY and CDR2 FYNNEI. The CDR3 DNA reads as TGTGCCAGCAGTTTAGAAGCGGGAGGCCTCTACAATGAGCAGTTCTTC. Translating gives CASSLEAGGLYNEQFF.

The V and J genes are TRBV9 and TRBJ2-3; D possibly corresponds to TRBD2 (6 bases). The CDR3 runs 12 residues. CDR1 SGDLS and CDR2 YYNGEE come from the germline V gene. V was pared by 0 bases and J by 9 bases, with 8 bases between. The CDR3 here is CASSVEEGTQYF. CDR3 DNA: TGTGCCAGCAGCGTAGAGGAGGGAACGCAGTATTTT.

This clone has only a few counts. This chain joins TRBV6-4 and TRBJ2-1; D might be TRBD2 (5 bases). The ends were cut back, 3 bases at V and 0 bases at J, with 6 bases in the middle. CDR1 is MRHNA and CDR2 is SNTAGT in the germline V gene. This CDR3 spans 14 amino acids. The CDR3 spells CASSESGSYNEQFF. The CDR3, as DNA: TGTGCCAGCAGTGAAAGCGGCTCCTACAATGAGCAGTTCTTC.

This clone was observed a single time. This chain joins TRBV2 and TRBJ2-7, with D possibly matching TRBD1 (5 bases). Germline V gene sequence: CDR1 SNHLY, CDR2 FYNNEI. Trimming shortened V by 6 bases and J by 4 bases, and 19 bases separated the two germline ends. This CDR3 region has 15 residues. This CDR3 is CASSQGYLVGYEQYF. DNA for the CDR3: TGTGCCAGCAGCCAGGGTTACCTTGTGGGTTACGAGCAGTACTTC.

This CDR3 reads CASSAGLAGGNEQFF. The DNA for the CDR3 is TGTGCCAGCAGCGCCGGACTAGCGGGAGGGAATGAGCAGTTCTTC. The chain carries TRBV9 and TRBJ2-1; the match to TRBD2 covers 15 bases. CDR3 length: 15 residues. Germline V CDR1 and CDR2: SGDLS, YYNGEE. With V trimmed by 3 bases and J by 7 bases, 2 bases remained unmatched.

The CDR3 here is CASSQTGGSYEQYF. CDR3 nucleotides: TGTGCCAGCAGTCAGACTGGCGGGAGCTACGAGCAGTACTTC. The chain employs TRBV6-1 and TRBJ2-7, with 7 bases aligning to TRBD2. With V trimmed by 5 bases and J by 3 bases, 7 bases remained unmatched. The CDR3 length is 14 residues. Germline CDR1 and CDR2: MNHNS and SASEGT.

The chain carries TRBV5-1 and TRBJ2-5; 10 bases are a match to TRBD2. CDR3 length equals 15 residues. V dropped 4 bases and J dropped 5; count of bases not matched to a gene: 8. The germline V gene encodes CDR1 SGHRS and CDR2 YFSETQ. The CDR3 spells CASSPGTSDVETQYF. The DNA for the CDR3 is TGCGCCAGCAGCCCAGGGACTAGCGACGTGGAGACCCAGTACTTC.

V and J are TRBV30 and TRBJ2-2; D may be TRBD2 (6 bases). The V and J ends lost 7 bases and 0 bases respectively, with 15 bases between them. Looked up from germline, CDR1 is GTSNPN and CDR2 is SVGIG (reference sequence). This CDR3 is 15 amino acids long. CDR3: CAYPEGRTNTGELFF. CDR3 bases: TGTGCCTACCCGGAGGGGAGAACGAACACCGGGGAGCTGTTTTTT.

The chain uses TRBV19 and TRBJ2-7; the match to TRBD1 covers 8 bases. The CDR3 runs 14 residues. V gave up 3 bases and J gave up 3 bases; unmatched junction bases: 4. The V gene's germline CDR1 is LNHDA and CDR2 SQIVND (reference sequence). In DNA form, the CDR3 reads TGTGCCAGTAGTATGGGGACAGGCAACTACGAGCAGTACTTC. Protein: CASSMGTGNYEQYF.